This T cell receptor (beta chain) was sequenced for a study of T-cell reconstitution after alpha-beta-depleted transplantation in children. Study observations and caveats: About two months after transplant, alpha-beta T cells reportedly came from several hundred expanded graft clones. It was surviving recipient T cells and thymic progenitors that gave some patients high TCRbeta diversity at day 60. T-cell counts and diversity at one year following transplant were attributed mainly to newly produced T cells.

V gave up 2 bases and J gave up 1 base; unmatched junction bases: 9. CDR1 is SQVTM and CDR2 is ANQGSEA in the germline V gene. The length of the CDR3 is 16 residues. Unique molecular identifiers were incorporated during preparation of the TCRbeta library. TCRdb called the PCR reads again in MiXCR, with one record for every CDR3 protein. The repertoire includes hundreds of thousands of distinct CDR3 sequences, over 10% of them detected once, and around 2.2% sits in the top ten. This clonotype appeared a few times. No antigen is known for it. This TCR came from a male patient between 5 and 17 years old who had a stem cell transplant for acute myeloid leukemia, so the T cells may come from the graft donor. Material: PBMCs, mostly from graft donor cells, obtained 360 days after TCRalphabeta/CD19-depleted stem cell transplant. The chain couples TRBV29-1 to TRBJ2-7, with 9 bases identical to TRBD1. CDR3: CSVEPPGQGASYEQYF. For the CDR3, the DNA is TGCAGCGTTGAACCACCGGGACAGGGAGCGTCCTACGAGCAGTACTTC.